This T cell receptor (beta chain) was retrieved from a study of T cells expressing NK-cell markers. Study-level information: Sorted CD3+CD56-NKG2C+, CD3+CD56+NKG2C+ and CD3+CD56+NKG2C- T cells supplied the TCR beta repertoires. Study-wide results and limits: Among CD8+ T cells from more than five donors, dominant NKG2C+ clonotypes accounted for about 1.0-7.0%. These clonotypes also led the CD3+CD56-NKG2C+ fraction in a handful of donors.

TCRdb re-called the 5' RACE reads; one entry per CDR3 protein, DNA not given. Its clone listing holds 400,000 to 450,000 distinct CDR3 sequences. With regard to this clonotype: Its antigen is currently unknown.

The length of the CDR3 is 13 residues. Per the germline V gene, CDR1 is GTSNPN and CDR2 is SVGIG (reference sequence). The source is a woman between 18 and 70 years old in good health. The chain has TRBV30 and TRBJ1-1; TCRdb's D call of TRBD1 is untestable without DNA. Sequenced input: blood T cells: a sorted CD56 or NKG2C T cell subset, CD4+ or CD8+ T cells, or bulk PBMC T cells (not recorded which). The CDR3 is CAWNMGGRTEAFF.